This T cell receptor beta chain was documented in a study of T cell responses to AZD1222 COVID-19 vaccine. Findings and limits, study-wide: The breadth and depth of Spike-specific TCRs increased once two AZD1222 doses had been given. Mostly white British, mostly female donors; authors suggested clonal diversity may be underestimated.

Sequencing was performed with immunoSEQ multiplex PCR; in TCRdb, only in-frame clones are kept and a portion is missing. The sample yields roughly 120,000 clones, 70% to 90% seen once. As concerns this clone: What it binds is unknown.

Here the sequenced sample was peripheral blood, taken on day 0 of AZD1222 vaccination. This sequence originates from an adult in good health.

The CDR3 loop reads CASKVYAGGHYGYTF. CDR3 DNA sequence: TGTGCCAGTAAGGTGTACGCAGGGGGTCACTATGGCTACACCTTC. The chain combines TRBV19 with TRBJ1-2; 7 bases align to TRBD1. This CDR3 has 15 residues. From germline, CDR1 is LNHDA and CDR2 SQIVND (reference sequence). The V and J ends lost 7 bases and 3 bases, in that order; junction bases with no gene match: 11.